The clone carrying this T cell receptor (beta chain) was counted many times. Categorization into cohorts depended on clinical history that participants reported. Symptom resolution, clearance, or two negative PCRs marked the recovered donors of Cohort 3. The sample originates from a study of blood T cell repertoires in COVID-19. Study in general: The samples span acute and convalescent COVID-19 from the United States, Italy and Spain. T cells, B-cell-depleted T cells, or PBMCs supplied cDNA or gDNA.

The method was immunoSEQ multiplex PCR; TCRdb's version includes in-frame clones alone and lacks a portion of them. The table has about 250,000 clones, around 84% seen once. Germline V gives CDR1 LGHNA, CDR2 YNFKEQ. The CDR3 loop spans 15 amino acids. V dropped 2 bases and J dropped 6; count of bases not matched to a gene: 9. The sequenced material came from PBMCs or T cells enriched from blood (not recorded which). J is TRBJ1-1 and V is TRBV4-2; 7 positions agree with TRBD1. This TCR came from a man younger than 35 who had recovered from COVID-19. CDR3 amino acids: CASSQTTGDSAEAFF. The CDR3 coding sequence is TGTGCCAGCAGCCAAACAACAGGGGACTCGGCTGAAGCTTTCTTT.